The 7 T cell receptor beta chains below come from one sample, sequenced in a study of early T cells in non-severe SARS-CoV-2 infection. TCRdb fed the 5' RACE reads into MiXCR, producing one record per CDR3 protein. Among about 110,000 distinct CDR3 sequences listed, around 10% were seen once. The sequencing sample was made of whole blood. These receptors were taken from an adult who was a healthcare worker with PCR-confirmed SARS-CoV-2 infection or an uninfected control (not recorded which).

This clonotype came up many times. The chain uses TRBV7-2 and TRBJ2-1; D is undetermined. The CDR3 has 13 residues. The germline gives CDR1 SGHTA, CDR2 FQGNSA. Deletions cut 5 bases from V and 2 bases from J, with 7 bases between. DNA for the CDR3: TGTGCCAGCAGCCCGGACCCCTACAATGAGCAGTTCTTC. Encoded protein: CASSPDPYNEQFF.

The chain links TRBV19 to TRBJ1-5, with D unresolved. Germline V gene data show CDR1 as LNHDA and CDR2 as SQIVND (reference sequence). This CDR3 has 14 residues. V was clipped by 1 base and J by 10 bases, with 14 bases between them. CDR3 protein: CASSIGSLYSPQHF. In DNA form, the CDR3 reads TGTGCCAGTAGTATAGGGAGCCTTTACAGCCCCCAGCATTTT.

This clonotype was picked up many times. The CDR3 reads CASSARQAQETQYF. The CDR3 nucleotides read TGTGCCAGCAGCGCTAGACAGGCCCAAGAGACCCAGTACTTC. The chain combines TRBV9 with TRBJ2-5, with D maybe TRBD1 (6 bases). The CDR3 has 14 amino acids. Deletions cut 3 bases from V and 1 base from J, with 10 bases between. Germline CDR1 is SGDLS and CDR2 is YYNGEE.

This chain connects TRBV5-6 to TRBJ2-5; D perhaps matches TRBD2 (5 bases). Between the trimmed V and J ends, which lost 2 bases and 2 bases, there was a span of 19 bases. The CDR3 runs 17 residues. Germline CDR1 SGHDT, CDR2 YYEEEE. In DNA form, the CDR3 reads TGTGCCAGCAGCTTAGGTGGGAGCCGGCCTTTACAAGAGACCCAGTACTTC. It yields the protein CASSLGGSRPLQETQYF.

This chain joins TRBV29-1 and TRBJ2-7; 7 bases match TRBD1. Per the germline V gene, CDR1 is SQVTM and CDR2 is ANQGSEA. The CDR3 runs to 14 residues. The V segment lost 2 bases and the J segment 3 bases; nucleotides outside the gene matches: 7. The CDR3 coding sequence is TGCAGCGTTGAAAAGGGGGCAGGGATCTACGAGCAGTACTTC. Translating gives CSVEKGAGIYEQYF.

V is TRBV28 and J is TRBJ1-5; D call uncertain. CDR1 and CDR2 (germline): MDHEN, SYDVKM. The V end lost 7 bases, the J end lost 5 bases, and 9 bases lay between the germline ends. This CDR3 has 12 residues. The CDR3 DNA is TGTGCCAGCAAAAGAAGTGATCAGCCCCAGCATTTT. This sequence encodes CASKRSDQPQHF.

This chain links TRBV7-2 with TRBJ2-7, with 13 bases lining up with TRBD2. Unmatched junction bases numbered 2, after V lost 1 base and J lost 2 bases. The germline gives CDR1 SGHTA, CDR2 FQGNSA. CDR3 size: 16 residues. The CDR3 protein is CASSLGLAGGTYEQYF. CDR3 DNA: TGTGCCAGCAGCTTAGGACTAGCGGGAGGTACCTACGAGCAGTACTTC.